This T cell receptor (beta chain) was identified during a study of CD8 T cells in Susac syndrome. Reverse transcription of about 0.5 to 1 ug RNA was carried out with random hexamers. TCRdb reprocessed the immunoSEQ multiplex PCR reads via MiXCR and lists one record per CDR3 protein. The data hold some 110,000 distinct CDR3 sequences, with just over 95% observed a single time. After removal of 6 bases from V and 7 bases from J, the junction contained 5 bases not matched to a gene. From germline, CDR1 is SNHLY and CDR2 FYNNEI. The CDR3 is 12 residues long. The V gene is TRBV2, the J gene TRBJ2-7; the match to TRBD2 covers 8 bases. Material: CD4+ T cells from PBMCs. The sequence was obtained from a human donor with Susac syndrome. The CDR3 region has the DNA TGTGCCAGCAGGGTAGCGGGAATTGAGCAGTACTTC. This sequence encodes CASRVAGIEQYF.